The 29 T cell receptor beta chains in this list originate from one sample, sequenced in a study of early T cells in non-severe SARS-CoV-2 infection (dated by TCRdb to the early 2020s). The receptor library was made with 5' RACE. Instrument on record: NextSeq 500. The public reads were run again by TCRdb, first through fastp at Q25 and then through MiXCR, and only productive beta chains were kept. Entries are consolidated by CDR3 protein sequence, retaining the most common genes and DNA. For this sample the table gives tens of thousands of distinct CDR3 sequences, of which over 4.5% were detected only once. The top ten constitute 4% to 5.5% of the sample. What was sequenced was whole blood. The receptors shown here come from an adult who was a healthcare worker with PCR-confirmed SARS-CoV-2 infection or an uninfected control (not recorded which).

As concerns this clonotype: This may stem from a read error, because a much larger clone lies one nucleotide away. The chain couples TRBV20-1 to TRBJ1-4; D not resolved. The CDR3 contains 16 residues. The germline CDR1 and CDR2 sequences are DFQATT and SNEGSKA (reference sequence). The CDR3: CSARPWSGGINGKLFF. The CDR3 region has the DNA TGCAGTGCTAGACCCTGGAGTGGAGGAATTAATGGAAAACTGTTTTTT.

The sample holds many counts of this clonotype. The J gene is TRBJ1-2, the V gene TRBV4-3; D gene ambiguous. Trimming pared 0 bases from V and 2 bases from J, leaving 10 bases between. The length of the CDR3 is 15 residues. CDR1 LGHNA and CDR2 YSLEER come from the germline V gene. CDR3 protein: CASSQDTPANYGYTF. The CDR3 nucleotides read TGCGCCAGCAGCCAAGACACCCCAGCCAACTATGGCTACACCTTC.

This clonotype was recorded at least ten times. A read error may account for a junction end that differs from germline. The chain combines TRBV7-2 with TRBJ2-1; no reliable D call. The CDR3 covers 14 residues. CDR1 SGHTA and CDR2 FQGNSA come from the germline V gene. The DNA of the CDR3 is TGTGCCAGCAGCCAAGATACGAGTACCCGTGTCATAGTCTTC. The encoded protein is CASSQDTSTRVIVF. Looking up the rest from reference TRBV7-2 and TRBJ2-1 gives the full variable domain: GAGVSQSPSNKVTEKGKDVELRCDPISGHTALYWYRQSLGQGLEFLIYFQGNSAPDKSGLPSDRFSAERTGGSVSTLTIQRTQQEDSAVYLCASSQDTSTRVIVFGPGTRLTVL.

This clonotype was found many times. The V call is TRBV30, the J call TRBJ1-1; 7 positions agree with TRBD1. CDR1 GTSNPN and CDR2 SVGIG come from the germline V gene (reference sequence). The CDR3 has 15 residues. Trimming at V came to 4 bases and at J to 4 bases, leaving 12 bases not matched to a gene. In nucleotides, the CDR3 is TGTGCCTGGACTCGCAAGGGGGCGGCGGGCACTGAAGCTTTCTTT. This sequence encodes CAWTRKGAAGTEAFF.

This clonotype was found many times. The CDR3 region has the DNA TGTGCCACCAGCAGAGACTCGGGAGAAAAGGACAATGAGCAGTTCTTC. Protein sequence: CATSRDSGEKDNEQFF. The chain recombines TRBV15 with TRBJ2-1; TRBD2 is a possible D gene (6 bases). CDR1 and CDR2 from the germline V gene are LNHNV and YYDKDF (reference sequence). The CDR3 runs 16 residues. Trimming left V 0 bases short and J 5 bases short, with 14 bases between.

This clonotype showed up many times. The rearrangement uses TRBV7-9 and TRBJ2-3, with D possibly TRBD2 on 6 matching bases. The CDR3 length is 13 residues. Germline V gene lookup returns CDR1 SEHNR and CDR2 FQNEAQ (reference sequence). With 5 bases removed from V and 9 bases from J, the gap between germline ends came to 15 bases. CDR3 loop: CASSPPPSDTQYF. CDR3 nucleotides: TGTGCCAGCAGCCCCCCCCCTAGCGACACGCAGTATTTT.

This clonotype was observed many times. The V and J genes are TRBV7-9 and TRBJ1-2; 8 bases line up with TRBD1. The CDR3 is 13 residues long. With 4 bases clipped from V and 6 bases from J, the junction kept 4 bases outside the gene matches. In germline, CDR1 is SEHNR, CDR2 FQNEAQ (reference sequence). Here the CDR3 DNA reads TGTGCCAGCAGCTCCCAGGGGGCGAATGGCTACACCTTC. It yields the protein CASSSQGANGYTF. The whole variable domain, remainder taken from reference TRBV7-9 and TRBJ1-2, is DTGVSQNPRHKITKRGQNVTFRCDPISEHNRLYWYRQTLGQGPEFLTYFQNEAQLEKSRLLSDRFSAERPKGSFSTLEIQRTEQGDSAMYLCASSSQGANGYTFGSGTRLTVV.

This clonotype was found many times. The chain couples TRBV20-1 to TRBJ1-1; maybe TRBD1 (5 bases). Trimming stripped 6 bases from V and 0 bases from J, with 14 bases between. Germline-derived CDR1 and CDR2 are DFQATT and SNEGSKA (reference sequence). The CDR3 is made up of 14 amino acids. CDR3: CSARDPRVNTEAFF. CDR3 nucleotide sequence: TGCAGTGCCCGGGACCCCCGTGTGAACACTGAAGCTTTCTTT.

This clonotype was seen repeatedly, ten times or more. The CDR3 DNA reads TGTGCCAGCAGCTTGGGGTTGAGCTTTGGGGCCAACGTCCTGACTTTC. Protein product: CASSLGLSFGANVLTF. V usage is TRBV7-3 and J usage is TRBJ2-6; D not resolved. This CDR3 is 16 amino acids long. The V and J ends lost 3 bases and 3 bases respectively, with 12 bases between them. Germline assignment: CDR1 SGHTA and CDR2 FQGTGA. The full variable domain, rest sourced from reference TRBV7-3 and TRBJ2-6, is GAGVSQTPSNKVTEKGKYVELRCDPISGHTALYWYRQSLGQGPEFLIYFQGTGAADDSGLPNDRFFAVRPEGSVSTLKIQRTERGDSAVYLCASSLGLSFGANVLTFGAGSRLTVL.

This clonotype was counted ten times or more. The chain joins TRBV2 to TRBJ2-3; 12 bases are shared with TRBD2. Germline loops: CDR1 SNHLY, CDR2 FYNNEI. V dropped 6 bases and J dropped 3; count of bases not matched to a gene: 7. The CDR3 extends over 16 amino acids. The CDR3 region has the DNA TGTGCCAGCAGGGACATAGGGACTAGCGGGACAGATACGCAGTATTTT. This encodes CASRDIGTSGTDTQYF.

On this clonotype itself: With a much larger clone just one base away, this may be a read error. The chain recombines TRBV29-1 with TRBJ2-1, with a possible D match to TRBD2 (5 bases). Trimming left V 7 bases short and J 7 bases short, with 14 bases between. This CDR3 contains 12 residues. The germline V gene encodes CDR1 SQVTM and CDR2 ANQGSEA. The CDR3 protein is CSEVGAVNEQFF. The CDR3 nucleotides are TGCAGCGAAGTGGGAGCGGTGAATGAGCAGTTCTTC.

At least ten counts were recorded for this clonotype. V gene TRBV5-1 combines with J gene TRBJ1-1; the D gene is possibly TRBD1 (5 bases). V lost 5 bases to trimming and J lost 3 bases, with 14 bases between them. The germline V gene encodes CDR1 SGHRS and CDR2 YFSETQ. The CDR3 totals 14 residues. The CDR3 DNA follows: TGCGCCAGCAGGTCCAGGGTCGGAGACACTGAAGCTTTCTTT. Protein: CASRSRVGDTEAFF. The variable domain in full, completed from reference TRBV5-1 and TRBJ1-1, reads KAGVTQTPRYLIKTRGQQVTLSCSPISGHRSVSWYQQTPGQGLQFLFEYFSETQRNKGNFPGRFSGRQFSNSRSEMNVSTLELGDSALYLCASRSRVGDTEAFFGQGTRLTVV.

This clonotype was seen repeatedly, ten times or more. V and J are TRBV19 and TRBJ2-6, with 8 bases aligning to TRBD1. CDR3 length: 17 residues. V lost 4 bases, J lost 0 bases, and 5 bases stayed unmatched. CDR1 and CDR2 (germline): LNHDA, SQIVND (reference sequence). The CDR3: CASSRQGLHSGANVLTF. The CDR3 region has the DNA TGTGCCAGTAGTAGACAGGGGCTCCACTCTGGGGCCAACGTCCTGACTTTC.

This clonotype was seen at least ten times. V gene TRBV30 combines with J gene TRBJ2-6; 10 bases are shared with TRBD2. The CDR3 has 16 residues. CDR1 is GTSNPN, CDR2 SVGIG, per germline (reference sequence). J lost 0 bases, V lost 2 bases, and 1 base had no gene match. CDR3 sequence: CAWSLAGVSGANVLTF. The CDR3, as DNA: TGTGCCTGGAGTCTAGCGGGGGTCTCTGGGGCCAACGTCCTGACTTTC.

This clonotype has at least ten counts. The gene calls are TRBV4-1 and TRBJ2-1; 12 nucleotides line up with TRBD2. CDR3 size: 16 residues. V lost 0 bases and J lost 15; bases outside the gene matches: 12. Germline V lookup: CDR1 MGHRA, CDR2 YSYEKL. CDR3 in amino acids: CASSQERTSGTWGSFF. The CDR3 DNA follows: TGCGCCAGCAGCCAAGAGAGGACTAGCGGGACGTGGGGATCGTTCTTC.

This clonotype was counted many times. This chain connects TRBV2 to TRBJ2-7; 7 bases are shared with TRBD1. CDR1 SNHLY and CDR2 FYNNEI come from the germline V gene. J lost 7 bases, V lost 4 bases, and 4 bases had no gene match. CDR3 length equals 12 residues. CDR3 DNA sequence: TGTGCCAGCAGTGCAGGGGGTTTAGAGCAGTACTTC. This codes for CASSAGGLEQYF.

A word on this clonotype: A much larger clone sits a single nucleotide away, making a read error possible. V gene TRBV5-1 combines with J gene TRBJ2-4, with 12 bases aligning to TRBD2. The trim removed 5 bases at V and 2 bases at J, leaving 5 bases unmatched. Germline V gene sequence: CDR1 SGHRS, CDR2 YFSETQ. The CDR3 loop spans 16 amino acids. The chain's CDR3 is CASRLAGGDTKNIQYF. Written as DNA, the CDR3 is TGCGCCAGCAGACTAGCGGGAGGTGACACCAAAAACATTCAGTACTTC.

This clonotype was picked up many times. V is TRBV6-1 and J is TRBJ1-1; D is unclear. Trimming pared 6 bases from V and 0 bases from J, leaving 8 bases between. The CDR3 is made up of 13 amino acids. Germline lookup yields CDR1 MNHNS and CDR2 SASEGT. The CDR3 loop reads CASREGLNTEAFF. CDR3 nucleotides: TGTGCCAGCAGAGAGGGTTTGAACACTGAAGCTTTCTTT.

This clonotype was counted many times. V is TRBV7-2 and J is TRBJ2-1; D may correspond to TRBD1 or TRBD2 (5 bases each). Per the germline V gene, CDR1 is SGHTA and CDR2 is FQGNSA. The V end was cut by 8 bases, the J end by 2 bases, with 16 bases between. CDR3 length: 15 amino acids. The CDR3 DNA sequence: TGTGCCAGCCTGCAATGGGGGAGTACCTACAATGAGCAGTTCTTC. Translated, it gives CASLQWGSTYNEQFF. The full variable domain, completed using reference TRBV7-2 and TRBJ2-1, is GAGVSQSPSNKVTEKGKDVELRCDPISGHTALYWYRQSLGQGLEFLIYFQGNSAPDKSGLPSDRFSAERTGGSVSTLTIQRTQQEDSAVYLCASLQWGSTYNEQFFGPGTRLTVL.

This clonotype was detected only a few times. The chain couples TRBV28 to TRBJ2-7; D gene uncertain. Germline assignment: CDR1 MDHEN and CDR2 SYDVKM. This CDR3 region has 13 residues. Trimming shortened V by 3 bases and J by 2 bases, and 8 bases separated the two germline ends. CDR3 in amino acids: CASSLQVPYEQYF. In nucleotides, the CDR3 is TGTGCCAGCAGTTTGCAGGTTCCCTACGAGCAGTACTTC.

The sample holds many counts of this clonotype. The rearrangement joins TRBV7-9 to TRBJ1-2, with D uncertain. Trimming stripped 2 bases from V and 0 bases from J, with 1 base between. The CDR3 runs 12 residues. Germline V gene lookup returns CDR1 SEHNR and CDR2 FQNEAQ (reference sequence). CDR3 residues: CASSLTNYGYTF. CDR3 sequence (DNA): TGTGCCAGCAGCTTAACTAACTATGGCTACACCTTC.

This clonotype occurred many times. The rearrangement links TRBV20-1 to TRBJ2-1, with 10 bases identical to TRBD2. Germline lookup yields CDR1 DFQATT and CDR2 SNEGSKA (reference sequence). The CDR3 runs to 15 residues. Trimming removed 0 bases from V and 7 bases from J; junction bases left unmatched: 6. The chain's CDR3 is CSARDRGLAVNEQFF. As DNA, the CDR3 is TGCAGTGCTAGAGATCGTGGACTAGCGGTGAATGAGCAGTTCTTC.

This clonotype was counted at least ten times. The gene calls are TRBV10-3 and TRBJ1-2; D gene ambiguous. The germline gives CDR1 ENHRY, CDR2 SYGVKD. Trimming pared 2 bases from V and 5 bases from J, leaving 9 bases between. This CDR3 has 13 amino acids. CDR3 amino acids: CAISETPSYGYTF. Here the CDR3 DNA reads TGTGCCATCAGTGAGACACCATCATATGGCTACACCTTC.

This clonotype was detected ten times or more. The genes are TRBV4-2 and TRBJ2-1; D call uncertain. The germline V gene encodes CDR1 LGHNA and CDR2 YNFKEQ. Trimming removed 2 bases from V and 7 bases from J, with 9 bases in between. The CDR3 length is 13 residues. The CDR3 reads CASSQPDRNEQFF. The CDR3 region has the DNA TGTGCCAGCAGCCAACCGGACCGGAATGAGCAGTTCTTC.

This clonotype was seen at least ten times. J is TRBJ2-4 and V is TRBV28; the D is unclear. The CDR3 contains 11 residues. The V gene's germline CDR1 is MDHEN and CDR2 SYDVKM. V was trimmed by 2 bases and J by 12 bases, leaving 8 bases between them. The CDR3, as DNA: TGTGCCAGCAGTTTACTAGATACTCAGTACTTC. Its protein product is CASSLLDTQYF.

This clonotype appeared many times. The chain has TRBV29-1 and TRBJ2-7, with TRBD2 matching over 14 bases. Germline CDR1 is SQVTM and CDR2 is ANQGSEA. The V and J ends lost 6 bases and 5 bases, in that order; junction bases with no gene match: 6. CDR3 length: 14 amino acids. Here the CDR3 DNA reads TGCAGCGTCACCGGGACTAGCGGGAGTCACGAGCAGTACTTC. This encodes CSVTGTSGSHEQYF.

This clonotype was counted ten times or more. The CDR3 DNA reads as TGTGCCAGCAGGTCCGGACAGGGGGCTTACGAGCAGTACTTC. Translation: CASRSGQGAYEQYF. The chain employs TRBV12-3 or TRBV12-4 and TRBJ2-7, with 11 bases identical to TRBD1. The length of the CDR3 is 14 residues. V lost 6 bases and J lost 4; bases outside the gene matches: 5.

Many counts were recorded for this clonotype. V gene TRBV29-1 combines with J gene TRBJ2-1; D gene unclear. The CDR3 loop spans 11 amino acids. Germline V lookup: CDR1 SQVTM, CDR2 ANQGSEA. V was cut by 2 bases and J by 9 bases, with 8 bases left in between. The CDR3: CSVELSTEQFF. For the CDR3, the DNA is TGCAGCGTTGAATTGAGTACTGAGCAGTTCTTC.

This clonotype has at least ten counts. The V and J genes are TRBV18 and TRBJ1-5, with 8 bases identical to TRBD1. CDR1 and CDR2 (germline): KGHSH, LQKENI. Trimming removed 5 bases from V and 2 bases from J; junction bases left unmatched: 5. The CDR3 runs 15 residues. This CDR3 reads CASSSMTGGNQPQHF. CDR3 DNA sequence: TGTGCCAGCTCATCTATGACAGGGGGCAATCAGCCCCAGCATTTT.